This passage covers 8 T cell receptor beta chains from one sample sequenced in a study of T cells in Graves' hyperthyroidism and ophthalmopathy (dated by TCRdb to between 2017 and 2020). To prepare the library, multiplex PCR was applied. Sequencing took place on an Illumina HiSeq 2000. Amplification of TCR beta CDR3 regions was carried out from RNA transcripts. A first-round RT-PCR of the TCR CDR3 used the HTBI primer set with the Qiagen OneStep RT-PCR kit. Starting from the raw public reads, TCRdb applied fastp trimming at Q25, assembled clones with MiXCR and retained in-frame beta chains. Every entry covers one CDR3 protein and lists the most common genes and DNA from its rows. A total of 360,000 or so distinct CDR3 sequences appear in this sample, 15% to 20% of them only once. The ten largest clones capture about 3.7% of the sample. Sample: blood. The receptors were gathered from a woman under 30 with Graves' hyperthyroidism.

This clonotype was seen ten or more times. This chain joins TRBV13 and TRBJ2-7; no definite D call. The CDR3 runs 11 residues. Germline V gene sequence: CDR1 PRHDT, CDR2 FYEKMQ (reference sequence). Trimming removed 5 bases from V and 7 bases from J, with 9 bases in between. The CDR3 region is CASSPRVEQYF. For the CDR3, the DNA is TGTGCCAGCAGCCCGCGTGTGGAGCAGTACTTC. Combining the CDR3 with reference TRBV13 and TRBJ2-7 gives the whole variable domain AAGVIQSPRHLIKEKRETATLKCYPIPRHDTVYWYQQGPGQDPQFLISFYEKMQSDKGSIPDRFSAQQFSDYHSELNMSSLELGDSALYFCASSPRVEQYFGPGTRLTVT.

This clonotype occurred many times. This CDR3 is CASSNYYEQYF. Here the CDR3 DNA reads TGTGCCAGCAGCAACTACTACGAGCAGTACTTC. The chain carries TRBV14 and TRBJ2-7; no reliable D call. The V gene's germline CDR1 is SGHDN and CDR2 FVKESK. Trimming cost V 5 bases and J 3 bases, with 5 bases left between them. The CDR3 spans 11 residues. Supplemented by reference TRBV14 and TRBJ2-7, the full variable domain reads EAGVTQFPSHSVIEKGQTVTLRCDPISGHDNLYWYRRVMGKEIKFLLHFVKESKQDESGMPNNRFLAERTGGTYSTLKVQPAELEDSGVYFCASSNYYEQYFGPGTRLTVT.

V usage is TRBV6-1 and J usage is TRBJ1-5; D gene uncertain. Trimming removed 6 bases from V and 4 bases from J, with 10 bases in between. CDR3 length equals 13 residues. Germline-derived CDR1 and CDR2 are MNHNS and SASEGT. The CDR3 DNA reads TGTGCCAGCAGACCCAACACGAATCAGCCCCAGCATTTT. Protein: CASRPNTNQPQHF.

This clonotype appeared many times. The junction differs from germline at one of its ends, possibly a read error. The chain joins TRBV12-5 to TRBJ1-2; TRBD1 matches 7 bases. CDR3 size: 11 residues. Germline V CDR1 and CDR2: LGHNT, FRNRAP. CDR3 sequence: CASGTTDRVIF. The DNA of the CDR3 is TGTGCTAGTGGAACCACCGACAGGGTGATCTTC.

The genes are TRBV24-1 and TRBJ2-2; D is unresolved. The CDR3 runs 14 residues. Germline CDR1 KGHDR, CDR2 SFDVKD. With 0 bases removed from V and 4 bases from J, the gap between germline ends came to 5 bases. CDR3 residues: CATSDLDSTGELFF. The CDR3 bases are TGTGCCACCAGTGATTTGGATAGCACCGGGGAGCTGTTTTTT.

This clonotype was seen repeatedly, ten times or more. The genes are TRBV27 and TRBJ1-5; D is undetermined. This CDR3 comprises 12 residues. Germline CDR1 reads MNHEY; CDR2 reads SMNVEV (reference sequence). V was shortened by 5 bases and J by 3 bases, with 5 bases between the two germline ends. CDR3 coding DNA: TGTGCCAGCAGTACGAACAATCAGCCCCAGCATTTT. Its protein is CASSTNNQPQHF.

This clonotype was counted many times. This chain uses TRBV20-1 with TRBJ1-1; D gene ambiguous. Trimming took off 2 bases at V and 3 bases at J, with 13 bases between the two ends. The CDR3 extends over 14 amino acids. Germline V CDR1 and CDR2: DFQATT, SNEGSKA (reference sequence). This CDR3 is CSARRGAYDTEAFF. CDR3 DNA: TGCAGTGCTAGAAGAGGTGCATACGACACTGAAGCTTTCTTT.

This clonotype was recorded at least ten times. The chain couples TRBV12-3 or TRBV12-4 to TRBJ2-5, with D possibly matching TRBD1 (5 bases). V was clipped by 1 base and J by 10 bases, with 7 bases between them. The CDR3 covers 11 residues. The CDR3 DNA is TGTGCCAGCAGTTTAGTAGGGGACCAGTACTTC. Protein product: CASSLVGDQYF.